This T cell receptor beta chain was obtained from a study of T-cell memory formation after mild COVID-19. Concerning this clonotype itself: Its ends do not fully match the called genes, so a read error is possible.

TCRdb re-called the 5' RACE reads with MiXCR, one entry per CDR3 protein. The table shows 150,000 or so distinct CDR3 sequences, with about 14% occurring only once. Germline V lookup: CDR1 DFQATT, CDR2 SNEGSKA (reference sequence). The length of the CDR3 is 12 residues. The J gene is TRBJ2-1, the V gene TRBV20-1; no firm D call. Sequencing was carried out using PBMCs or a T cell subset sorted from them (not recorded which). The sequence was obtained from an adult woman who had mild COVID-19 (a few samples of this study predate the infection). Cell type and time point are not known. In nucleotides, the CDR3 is TGCAGTGCTGGAGAGGTCATGAATGAGCAGTTCTTC. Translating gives CSAGEVMNEQFF.